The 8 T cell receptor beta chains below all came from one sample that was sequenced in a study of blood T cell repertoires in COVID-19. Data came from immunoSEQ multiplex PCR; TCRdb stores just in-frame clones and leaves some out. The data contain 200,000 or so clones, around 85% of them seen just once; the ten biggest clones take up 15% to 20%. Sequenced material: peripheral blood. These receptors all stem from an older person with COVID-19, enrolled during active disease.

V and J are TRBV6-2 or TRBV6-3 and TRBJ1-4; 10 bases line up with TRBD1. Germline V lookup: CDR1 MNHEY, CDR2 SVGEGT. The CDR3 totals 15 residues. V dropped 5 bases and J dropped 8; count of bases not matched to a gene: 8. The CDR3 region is CASSKTGTGDEKLFF. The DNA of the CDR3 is TGTGCCAGCAGTAAAACCGGGACAGGGGACGAAAAACTGTTTTTT.

The CDR3 sequence: CAGITGNIQYF. The DNA for the CDR3 is TGTGCCGGCATAACCGGAAACATTCAGTACTTC. The chain uses TRBV6-6 and TRBJ2-4; D remains ambiguous. Germline lookup yields CDR1 MNHNY and CDR2 SVGAGI (reference sequence). V lost 11 bases, J lost 6 bases, and 11 bases lay in between. The CDR3 loop spans 11 amino acids.

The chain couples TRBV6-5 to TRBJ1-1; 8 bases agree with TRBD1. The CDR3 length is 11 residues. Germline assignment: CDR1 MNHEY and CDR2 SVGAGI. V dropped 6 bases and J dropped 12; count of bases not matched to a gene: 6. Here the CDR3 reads CASRTGVITFF. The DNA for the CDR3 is TGTGCCAGCAGGACAGGGGTAATAACTTTCTTT.

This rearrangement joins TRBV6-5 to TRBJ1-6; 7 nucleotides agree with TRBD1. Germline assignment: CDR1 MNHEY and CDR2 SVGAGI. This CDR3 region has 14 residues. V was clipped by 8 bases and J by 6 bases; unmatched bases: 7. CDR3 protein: CASGTAAFNSPLHF. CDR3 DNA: TGTGCCAGCGGGACAGCGGCATTTAATTCACCCCTCCACTTT.

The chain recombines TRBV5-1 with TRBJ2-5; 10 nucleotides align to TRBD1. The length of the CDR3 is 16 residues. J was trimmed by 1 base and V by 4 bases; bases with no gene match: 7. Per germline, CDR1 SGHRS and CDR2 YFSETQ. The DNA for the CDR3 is TGCGCCAGCAGCCGTCCCGGGACAGGGGCCCAAGAGACCCAGTACTTC. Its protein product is CASSRPGTGAQETQYF.

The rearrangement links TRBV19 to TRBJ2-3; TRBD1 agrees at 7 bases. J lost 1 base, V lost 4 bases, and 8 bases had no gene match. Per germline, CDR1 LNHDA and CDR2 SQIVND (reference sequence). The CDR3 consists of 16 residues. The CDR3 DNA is TGTGCCAGTAGTAATCGACAGGGTGATGGCACAGATACGCAGTATTTT. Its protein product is CASSNRQGDGTDTQYF.

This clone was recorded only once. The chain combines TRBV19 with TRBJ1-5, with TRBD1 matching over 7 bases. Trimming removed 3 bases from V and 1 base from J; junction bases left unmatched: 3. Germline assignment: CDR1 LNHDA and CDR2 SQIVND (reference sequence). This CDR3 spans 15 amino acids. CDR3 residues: CASSIDRESNQPQHF. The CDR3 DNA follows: TGTGCCAGTAGTATCGACAGGGAGAGCAATCAGCCCCAGCATTTT.

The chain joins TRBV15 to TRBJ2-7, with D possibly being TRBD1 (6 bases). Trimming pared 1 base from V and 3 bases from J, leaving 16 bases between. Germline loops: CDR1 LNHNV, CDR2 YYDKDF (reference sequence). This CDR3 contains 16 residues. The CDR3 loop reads CATSRAQTGFGYEQYF. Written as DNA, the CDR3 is TGTGCCACCAGCAGAGCTCAAACAGGGTTCGGCTACGAGCAGTACTTC.